The clone carrying this TCR beta chain was counted between two and nine times. The antigen remains unidentified. Since all of the isolated RNA was reverse transcribed, expressed TCRB transcripts were what got sequenced. Profiling relied on immunoSEQ multiplex PCR, and the TCRdb table lists in-frame clones only, not all of them. The data show 970,000 or so clones, with roughly 15% seen just once and 0.02% to 0.025% held by the top ten. The data were obtained in a study of beta chain features in type 1 diabetes. CDR3 length equals 15 residues. Germline CDR1 and CDR2: MNHEY and SMNVEV (reference sequence). Between the trimmed V and J ends, which lost 6 bases and 0 bases, there was a span of 14 bases. Sort purity for all populations was recorded as exceeding 98%. Points from the study as a whole: Since sequencing was performed on cDNA, cells with high TCR expression could be over-represented.

The rearrangement uses TRBV27 and TRBJ1-2; D perhaps matches TRBD1 (5 bases). The TCR originated in a woman in her late teens or twenties in good health. The material sequenced was naive CD4+ T cells from blood. CDR3 residues: CASRPDRYSNYGYTF. The DNA of the CDR3 is TGTGCCAGCAGACCCGACAGATACTCTAACTATGGCTACACCTTC.